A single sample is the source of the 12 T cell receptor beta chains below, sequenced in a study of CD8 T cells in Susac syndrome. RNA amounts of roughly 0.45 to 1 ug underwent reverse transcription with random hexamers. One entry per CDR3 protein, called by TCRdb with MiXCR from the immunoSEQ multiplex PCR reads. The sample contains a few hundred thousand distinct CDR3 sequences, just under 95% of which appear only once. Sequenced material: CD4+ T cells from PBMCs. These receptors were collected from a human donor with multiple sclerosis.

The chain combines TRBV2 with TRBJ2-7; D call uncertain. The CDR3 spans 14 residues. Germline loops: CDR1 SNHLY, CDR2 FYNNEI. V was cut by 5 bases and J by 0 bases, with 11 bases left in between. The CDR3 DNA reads TGTGCCAGCAGTCGGTCGGCCAGCTCCTACGAGCAGTACGTC. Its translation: CASSRSASSYEQYV.

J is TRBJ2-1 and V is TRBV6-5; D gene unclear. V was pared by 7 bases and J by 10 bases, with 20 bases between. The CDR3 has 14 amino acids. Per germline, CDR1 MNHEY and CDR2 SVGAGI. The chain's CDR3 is CASTKAAGASEQFF. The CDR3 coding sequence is TGTGCCAGCACCAAGGCGGCTGGAGCCTCGGAGCAGTTCTTC.

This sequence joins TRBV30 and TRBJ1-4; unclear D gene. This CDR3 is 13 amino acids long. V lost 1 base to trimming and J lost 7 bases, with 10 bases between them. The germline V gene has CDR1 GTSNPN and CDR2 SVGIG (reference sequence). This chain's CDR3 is CAWSDPRSEKLFF. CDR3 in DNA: TGTGCCTGGAGTGACCCGCGGAGTGAAAAACTGTTTTTT.

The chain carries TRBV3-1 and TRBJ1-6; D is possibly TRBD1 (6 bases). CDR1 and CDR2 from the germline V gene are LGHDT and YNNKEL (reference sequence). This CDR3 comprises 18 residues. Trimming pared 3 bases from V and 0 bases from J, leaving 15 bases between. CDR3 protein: CASSHGQTLSSYNSPLHF. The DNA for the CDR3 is TGTGCCAGCAGCCACGGACAGACGTTAAGCTCCTATAATTCACCCCTCCACTTT.

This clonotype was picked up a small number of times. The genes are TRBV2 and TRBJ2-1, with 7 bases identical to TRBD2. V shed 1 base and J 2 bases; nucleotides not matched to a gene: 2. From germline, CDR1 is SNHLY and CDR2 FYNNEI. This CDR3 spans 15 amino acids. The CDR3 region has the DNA TGTGCCAGCAGTGAAGGTGGGGGGGCCTACAATGAGCAGTTCTTC. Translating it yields CASSEGGGAYNEQFF.

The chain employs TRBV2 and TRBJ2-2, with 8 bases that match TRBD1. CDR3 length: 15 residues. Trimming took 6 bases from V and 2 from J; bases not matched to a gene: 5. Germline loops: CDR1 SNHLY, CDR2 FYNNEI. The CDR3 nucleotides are TGTGCCAGCAGGCCCGGACAGGGTAACACCGGGGAGCTGTTTTTT. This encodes CASRPGQGNTGELFF.

CDR3 protein: CASQRDGSSSEQFF. Here the CDR3 DNA reads TGTGCCAGTCAACGGGACGGTTCATCGAGTGAGCAGTTCTTC. The chain couples TRBV12-3 or TRBV12-4 to TRBJ2-1; D is possibly TRBD1 or TRBD2 (5 bases each). There are 14 residues in the CDR3. Trimming pared 9 bases from V and 9 bases from J, leaving 21 bases between.

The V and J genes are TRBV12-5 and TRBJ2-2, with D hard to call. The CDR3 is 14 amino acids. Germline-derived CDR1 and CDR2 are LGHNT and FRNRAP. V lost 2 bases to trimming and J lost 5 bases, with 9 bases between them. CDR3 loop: CASGLSSWTGELFF. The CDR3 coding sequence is TGTGCTAGTGGTTTGTCTTCGTGGACCGGGGAGCTGTTTTTT.

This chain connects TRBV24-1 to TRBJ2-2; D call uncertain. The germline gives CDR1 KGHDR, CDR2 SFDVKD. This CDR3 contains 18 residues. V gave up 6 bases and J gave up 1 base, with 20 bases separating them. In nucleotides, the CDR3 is TGTGCCACCAGTCCCTCATCTAGTCTACAGCTGAACACCGGGGAGCTGTTTTTT. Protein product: CATSPSSSLQLNTGELFF.

The CDR3 sequence is CASSRTGENTEAFF. The CDR3 DNA reads as TGTGCCAGCAGTCGGACGGGAGAGAACACTGAAGCTTTCTTT. The V and J genes are TRBV6-7 and TRBJ1-1; D gene unclear. TRBV6-7 is an ORF for which the function is uncertain. The ends were cut back, 5 bases at V and 1 base at J, with 11 bases in the middle. The CDR3 has 14 residues.

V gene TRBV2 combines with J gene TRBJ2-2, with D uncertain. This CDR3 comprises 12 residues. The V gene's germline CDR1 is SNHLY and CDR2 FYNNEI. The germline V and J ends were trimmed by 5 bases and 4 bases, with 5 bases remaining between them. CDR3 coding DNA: TGTGCCAGCAGTTACACCACCGGGGAGCTGTTTTTT. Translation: CASSYTTGELFF.

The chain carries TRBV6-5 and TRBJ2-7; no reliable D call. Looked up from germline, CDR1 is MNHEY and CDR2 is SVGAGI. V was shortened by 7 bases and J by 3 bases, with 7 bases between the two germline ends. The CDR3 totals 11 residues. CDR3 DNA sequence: TGTGCCAGCACCGAAGACTACGAGCAGTACTTC. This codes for CASTEDYEQYF.